Presented here are 19 T cell receptor beta chains from one specimen sequenced in a study of molecular identifiers for immune sequencing clone quantification (dated by TCRdb to the late 2010s). Library preparation used PCR. Sequencing was performed on an Illumina MiSeq. TCRdb redid the processing of the public reads, applying fastp at Q25 and MiXCR, and retained in-frame beta chains. Entries are consolidated by CDR3 protein sequence, retaining the most common genes and DNA. The sample table shows tens of thousands of distinct CDR3 sequences, and about a fifth are seen once. In total, the top ten clones hold about 7% of the sample. Sample: naive CD8+ T cells from blood, with Jurkat cell RNA spiked in. The cell subset or site label for this specimen denotes: FACS-sorted CD8+CD4-CCR7+CD45RA+ naive T cells. The receptors derive from a human donor in good health. Some libraries in this study had Jurkat cell RNA spiked in.

Details on this clonotype: A much larger clone sits a single nucleotide away, making a read error possible. The J gene is TRBJ2-3, the V gene TRBV6-5; no clear D. Per germline, CDR1 MNHEY and CDR2 SVGAGI. The CDR3 contains 12 residues. The CDR3: CAGSSGGDTQYF. The DNA of the CDR3 is TGTGCCGGCAGTTCGGGCGGAGATACGCAGTATTTT.

This clonotype was counted between two and nine times. The rearrangement joins TRBV12-3 or TRBV12-4 to TRBJ1-1; the D is unclear. The CDR3 sequence is 12 residues long. V was cut by 6 bases and J by 3 bases, with 8 bases left in between. This CDR3 reads CASRPSYTEAFF. As DNA, the CDR3 is TGTGCCAGCAGACCATCCTACACTGAAGCTTTCTTT.

Comments on this clonotype: A read error may explain this, as a much larger clone is one base away. The chain employs TRBV7-2 and TRBJ2-1, with TRBD2 matching over 12 bases. Germline V gives CDR1 SGHTA, CDR2 FQGNSA. V gave up 3 bases and J gave up 6 bases; unmatched junction bases: 15. CDR3 length equals 19 residues. The CDR3 DNA reads as TGTGCCAGCAGCTTGGGTGGTTTCACCTCTAGCGGGAGGGTCAATGAGCAGTTCTTC. This translates into CASSLGGFTSSGRVNEQFF.

The chain carries TRBV27 and TRBJ2-5; 9 bases line up with TRBD1. Germline lookup yields CDR1 MNHEY and CDR2 SMNVEV (reference sequence). Unmatched junction bases numbered 12, after V lost 6 bases and J lost 4 bases. The CDR3 runs to 16 residues. The chain's CDR3 is CASRGLDRGPPETQYF. The CDR3 region has the DNA TGTGCCAGCAGGGGACTGGACAGGGGCCCTCCAGAGACCCAGTACTTC.

This clonotype was recorded at least ten times. A read error may produce the germline difference seen at one junction end. This chain connects TRBV7-9 to TRBJ2-7; possible D gene TRBD1, 5 bases. The CDR3 is 13 residues long. Germline CDR1 and CDR2: SEHNR and FQNEAQ (reference sequence). CDR3 amino acids: CASSLMTAYGQYF. As DNA, the CDR3 is TGTGCCAGCAGCTTAATGACAGCCTACGGGCAGTACTTC. Full variable domain (outside the CDR3, taken from reference TRBV7-9 and TRBJ2-7): DTGVSQNPRHKITKRGQNVTFRCDPISEHNRLYWYRQTLGQGPEFLTYFQNEAQLEKSRLLSDRFSAERPKGSFSTLEIQRTEQGDSAMYLCASSLMTAYGQYFGPGTRLTVT.

This clonotype was found a few times. The germline gene is not matched at one end of the junction; a read error may be the cause. The gene calls are TRBV12-3 or TRBV12-4 and TRBJ2-1; D uncertain. The CDR3 has 13 amino acids. Written as DNA, the CDR3 is TGTGCCAACAGTTTCTCCGACTACAATGAGCAGTTCTTC. Its translation: CANSFSDYNEQFF.

V and J are TRBV29-1 and TRBJ2-7; D uncertain. Germline V CDR1 and CDR2: SQVTM, ANQGSEA. CDR3 length: 11 amino acids. With 4 bases removed from V and 4 bases from J, the gap between germline ends came to 8 bases. CDR3 sequence: CSVGSWYEQYF. The CDR3 DNA reads as TGCAGCGTTGGTAGCTGGTACGAGCAGTACTTC.

This clonotype showed up just a few times. The chain joins TRBV29-1 to TRBJ2-3; 8 bases are shared with TRBD2. The CDR3 extends over 15 amino acids. Germline trimming cut 3 bases from V and 7 bases from J; bases unmatched to any gene: 12. Germline V gene lookup returns CDR1 SQVTM and CDR2 ANQGSEA. The CDR3 loop reads CSVDAGTSLLNTQYF. The DNA of the CDR3 is TGCAGCGTTGACGCCGGGACTAGTCTTTTGAATACGCAGTATTTT.

Ten or more counts support this clonotype. The chain is built from TRBV7-6 and TRBJ1-1; D gene unclear. CDR1 is SGHVS, CDR2 FNYEAQ, per germline. This CDR3 has 14 amino acids. V dropped 1 base and J dropped 1 base, with 7 bases sitting between them. The CDR3 region has the DNA TGTGCCAGCAGCTTAGGTGCAGCGAACACTGAAGCTTTCTTT. It translates to CASSLGAANTEAFF.

Details on this clonotype: This may stem from a read error, because a much larger clone lies one nucleotide away. The genes are TRBV3-1 and TRBJ2-7; D perhaps matches TRBD2 (5 bases). The germline V gene encodes CDR1 LGHDT and CDR2 YNNKEL (reference sequence). This CDR3 spans 15 amino acids. As DNA, the CDR3 is TGTGCCAGCAGCCAAGATCCTAGCAAGTCCTACGGGCAGTACTTC. Amino acids: CASSQDPSKSYGQYF.

This clonotype was detected a few times. V is TRBV24-1 and J is TRBJ2-5; TRBD2 matches 7 bases. Germline lookup yields CDR1 KGHDR and CDR2 SFDVKD. The trim removed 4 bases at V and 4 bases at J, leaving 5 bases unmatched. This CDR3 has 14 residues. Here the CDR3 reads CATSDSAGRETQYF. The DNA for the CDR3 is TGTGCCACCAGTGACTCAGCGGGAAGAGAGACCCAGTACTTC.

For the CDR3, the DNA is TGCGCCAGCAGCCAAGCACCTGGACTAGCGGGAGGGACCCAGTACTTC. Amino acids: CASSQAPGLAGGTQYF. The chain is built from TRBV4-3 and TRBJ2-5, with TRBD2 matching 14 bases. V was pared by 1 base and J by 7 bases, with 5 bases of the junction left unmatched. Germline CDR1 reads LGHNA; CDR2 reads YSLEER. The CDR3 loop spans 16 amino acids.

This clonotype was seen many times. The J gene is TRBJ2-7, the V gene TRBV7-2, with TRBD2 identical over 8 bases. The J segment lost 3 bases and the V segment lost 4 bases, leaving 8 bases of the junction unmatched. This CDR3 is 15 amino acids long. Germline values: CDR1 SGHTA, CDR2 FQGNSA. The CDR3 loop reads CASSSELAESYEQYF. For the CDR3, the DNA is TGTGCCAGCAGCTCAGAACTAGCGGAGAGCTACGAGCAGTACTTC.

The table lists this clonotype with many counts. The chain recombines TRBV19 with TRBJ2-7; 9 nucleotides line up with TRBD1. The CDR3 sequence is 13 residues long. V shed 8 bases and J 6 bases; nucleotides not matched to a gene: 8. The germline V gene encodes CDR1 LNHDA and CDR2 SQIVND (reference sequence). The CDR3 here is CASGTGSFGEQYF. The CDR3, as DNA: TGTGCCAGTGGGACAGGGAGTTTCGGCGAGCAGTACTTC.

This clonotype has only a few counts. The J gene is TRBJ1-3, the V gene TRBV4-1; tentative D call: TRBD1 (6 bases). The CDR3 runs 16 residues. V was pared by 1 base and J by 2 bases, with 12 bases between. The germline CDR1 and CDR2 sequences are MGHRA and YSYEKL. The CDR3 is CASSQGPRGTGNTIYF. The CDR3 DNA is TGCGCCAGCAGCCAAGGCCCCAGGGGTACTGGAAACACCATATATTTT.

This clonotype showed up just a few times. The chain links TRBV7-6 to TRBJ2-3; D gene unclear. Trimming left V 1 base short and J 2 bases short, with 10 bases between. Germline V gene sequence: CDR1 SGHVS, CDR2 FNYEAQ. This CDR3 contains 15 residues. In nucleotides, the CDR3 is TGTGCCAGCAGCTTAGTAGGCTATTCCACAGATACGCAGTATTTT. It specifies CASSLVGYSTDTQYF.

This clonotype has a count of ten or more. The genes are TRBV5-6 and TRBJ2-1; D gene unclear. This CDR3 comprises 15 residues. Trimming cost V 1 base and J 0 bases, with 8 bases left between them. Germline CDR1 reads SGHDT; CDR2 reads YYEEEE. The CDR3 region is CASSLLGSSYNEQFF. CDR3 nucleotides: TGTGCCAGCAGCTTGTTGGGCAGCTCCTACAATGAGCAGTTCTTC.

This chain links TRBV7-2 with TRBJ2-3; D is undetermined. The CDR3 is 15 residues long. Germline-derived CDR1 and CDR2 are SGHTA and FQGNSA. Trimming took off 1 base at V and 2 bases at J, with 10 bases between the two ends. CDR3 protein: CASSLVVTDTDTQYF. CDR3 bases: TGTGCCAGCAGCTTAGTAGTTACTGACACAGATACGCAGTATTTT.

This clonotype was seen ten or more times. The chain uses TRBV20-1 and TRBJ2-1; D unclear. The length of the CDR3 is 10 residues. The V and J ends lost 1 base and 8 bases respectively, with 3 bases between them. Germline CDR1 DFQATT, CDR2 SNEGSKA (reference sequence). CDR3 loop: CSARVDEQFF. For the CDR3, the DNA is TGCAGTGCTAGAGTGGATGAGCAGTTCTTC.